One sample yielded the 21 T cell receptor beta chains listed below, sequenced in a study of identifying expanded T cells in peripheral blood. Sequenced by immunoSEQ multiplex PCR; TCRdb stores in-frame clones only, minus some. The sample records tens of thousands of clones, roughly 82% being singletons. The sample consisted of blood. These receptors all stem from a person between 18 and 75 years old in good health.

This rearrangement joins TRBV30 to TRBJ2-5; 7 bases are a match to TRBD1. The CDR3 covers 12 residues. V shed 2 bases and J 4 bases; nucleotides not matched to a gene: 1. CDR1 is GTSNPN, CDR2 SVGIG, per germline (reference sequence). In DNA form, the CDR3 reads TGTGCCTGGAGTCACAGGGGAGAGACCCAGTACTTC. Translated: CAWSHRGETQYF.

The chain carries TRBV4-2 and TRBJ1-4; 9 nucleotides align to TRBD1. The V segment lost 1 base and the J segment 8 bases; nucleotides outside the gene matches: 5. Germline CDR1 reads LGHNA; CDR2 reads YNFKEQ. The CDR3 length is 15 residues. The CDR3: CASSQGNRGHEKLFF. In DNA form, the CDR3 reads TGTGCCAGCAGCCAAGGCAACAGGGGGCACGAAAAACTGTTTTTT.

The J gene is TRBJ2-2, the V gene TRBV6-5; weak D call: TRBD2 (7 bases). Trimming removed 1 base from V and 7 bases from J, with 13 bases in between. The germline gives CDR1 MNHEY, CDR2 SVGAGI. The CDR3 extends over 15 amino acids. The CDR3 DNA sequence: TGTGCCAGCAGTTACTGGGGGGGGCGCGGCGGGGAGCTGTTTTTT. Protein sequence: CASSYWGGRGGELFF.

This clone was recorded a few times. The rearrangement joins TRBV7-7 to TRBJ2-5; D may be TRBD2 (5 bases). Trimming removed 5 bases at V and 5 bases at J, with 9 bases between. The CDR3 extends over 12 amino acids. Germline CDR1 reads SSHAT; CDR2 reads FNYEAQ (reference sequence). The DNA of the CDR3 is TGTGCCAGCAGCCCCTCGGGGGAGACCCAGTACTTC. This encodes CASSPSGETQYF.

The chain has TRBV2 and TRBJ2-7; D perhaps matches TRBD1 (5 bases). Between the trimmed V and J ends, which lost 6 bases and 6 bases, there was a span of 21 bases. CDR3 size: 15 residues. CDR1 and CDR2 from the germline V gene are SNHLY and FYNNEI. In DNA form, the CDR3 reads TGTGCCAGCAGGGAGAGGTCTCCAGGGAATAGCGAGCAGTACGTC. The encoded protein is CASRERSPGNSEQYV.

The chain employs TRBV30 and TRBJ1-5; perhaps TRBD1 as D (5 bases). The V end lost 5 bases, the J end lost 10 bases, and 21 bases lay between the germline ends. Germline V CDR1 and CDR2: GTSNPN, SVGIG (reference sequence). The CDR3 is made up of 14 amino acids. The CDR3 spells CAWGGERRSHPQHF. The CDR3 region has the DNA TGTGCCTGGGGGGGGGAACGGAGAAGCCATCCCCAGCATTTT.

The chain employs TRBV14 and TRBJ2-7, with D perhaps matching TRBD2 (7 bases). V was pared by 4 bases and J by 2 bases, with 18 bases between. Germline V CDR1 and CDR2: SGHDN, FVKESK. This CDR3 comprises 16 residues. The CDR3 DNA follows: TGTGCCAGCAGCCCAGTTCATTGGGGGGGCACCTACGAGCAGTACTTC. It codes for CASSPVHWGGTYEQYF.

This chain joins TRBV5-1 and TRBJ2-3; the D is unclear. The CDR3 extends over 12 amino acids. V was pared by 0 bases and J by 5 bases, with 4 bases between. Germline CDR1 reads SGHRS; CDR2 reads YFSETQ. CDR3 protein: CASSLGGDTQYF. The CDR3 DNA follows: TGCGCCAGCAGCTTGGGGGGAGATACGCAGTATTTT.

V usage is TRBV5-1 and J usage is TRBJ2-1, with TRBD2 matching 12 bases. CDR1 and CDR2 (germline): SGHRS, YFSETQ. This CDR3 region has 17 residues. V lost 3 bases to trimming and J lost 0 bases; unmatched junction nucleotides: 4. The CDR3 nucleotides are TGCGCCAGCAGCTCGGGACTAGCGGGTCGCTCCTACAATGAGCAGTTCTTC. This gives the protein CASSSGLAGRSYNEQFF.

This clone is a singleton in its sample. The V call is TRBV11-3, the J call TRBJ2-5; 8 bases align to TRBD1. The trim removed 1 base at V and 4 bases at J, leaving 8 bases unmatched. CDR3 length: 16 residues. In germline, CDR1 is SGHNT, CDR2 YENEEA. CDR3 amino acids: CASSLGGPGGVETQYF. Written as DNA, the CDR3 is TGTGCCAGCAGCTTAGGAGGGCCAGGGGGCGTAGAGACCCAGTACTTC.

J is TRBJ2-7 and V is TRBV2; D is perhaps TRBD1 (6 bases). This CDR3 contains 12 residues. Germline V gene data show CDR1 as SNHLY and CDR2 as FYNNEI. The V gene lost 4 bases and the J gene lost 6 bases, with 10 bases spanning the gap. CDR3 residues: CASSVQGGEQYV. The CDR3 bases are TGTGCCAGCAGTGTACAGGGTGGCGAGCAGTACGTC.

V and J are TRBV4-2 and TRBJ2-7; D is ambiguous. V was cut by 0 bases and J by 4 bases, with 7 bases left in between. The CDR3 has 13 amino acids. Germline CDR1 reads LGHNA; CDR2 reads YNFKEQ. CDR3 protein: CASSQDVGYEQYF. The CDR3 DNA reads as TGTGCCAGCAGCCAAGATGTGGGGTACGAGCAGTACTTC.

The genes are TRBV10-3 and TRBJ2-1, with TRBD2 as a possible D gene (6 bases). The CDR3 has 16 residues. Germline loops: CDR1 ENHRY, CDR2 SYGVKD. The germline V and J ends were trimmed by 3 bases and 2 bases, with 14 bases remaining between them. CDR3 sequence (DNA): TGTGCCATCAGTGAATCAGCGGGCCCTCCCTACAATGAGCAGTTCTTC. Translation: CAISESAGPPYNEQFF.

The rearrangement links TRBV5-1 to TRBJ2-7, with 7 nucleotides matching TRBD2. Per germline, CDR1 SGHRS and CDR2 YFSETQ. The CDR3 spans 14 residues. V trimming: 6 bases; J trimming: 3 bases; junction bases outside the gene matches: 9. Here the CDR3 DNA reads TGCGCCAGCACCCCCGGGGGGTTGAACTACGAGCAGTACTTC. Its translation is CASTPGGLNYEQYF.

The sample holds many counts of this clone. The chain links TRBV7-7 to TRBJ2-2; 16 nucleotides line up with TRBD2. Germline-derived CDR1 and CDR2 are SSHAT and FNYEAQ (reference sequence). V lost 5 bases and J lost 4; bases outside the gene matches: 4. The CDR3 is 17 residues long. Written as DNA, the CDR3 is TGTGCCAGCAGCCCGGGACTAGCGGGGGGGTTCACCGGGGAGCTGTTTTTT. Translating it yields CASSPGLAGGFTGELFF.

A single count supports this clone. Relative to the germline gene, one junction end is altered; a read error may explain this. Other DNA sequences in this specimen translate into the identical CDR3. This chain uses TRBV18 with TRBJ1-6; 8 positions match TRBD1. CDR3 size: 15 residues. Per the germline V gene, CDR1 is KGHSH and CDR2 is LQKENI. The CDR3 loop is CASSSKGQGNSPLHF. The CDR3 bases are TGTGCTAGCTCATCCAAAGGACAGGGTAATTCACCCCTCCACTTT.

V is TRBV11-2 and J is TRBJ2-3; D not certain. The V gene lost 1 base and the J gene lost 1 base, with 12 bases spanning the gap. The germline CDR1 and CDR2 sequences are SGHAT and FQNNGV. The CDR3 has 16 amino acids. CDR3 bases: TGTGCCAGCAGCTTAGTGGTGGAAATGCGCACAGATACGCAGTATTTT. It is translated as CASSLVVEMRTDTQYF.

This chain connects TRBV25-1 to TRBJ2-7; 10 positions match TRBD2. The V gene's germline CDR1 is MGHDK and CDR2 SYGVNS. With 3 bases clipped from V and 3 bases from J, the junction kept 11 bases outside the gene matches. This CDR3 has 17 amino acids. The CDR3 sequence is CASSEGLASGSLYEQYF. CDR3 nucleotide sequence: TGTGCCAGCAGTGAGGGTTTGGCTAGCGGGAGTCTCTACGAGCAGTACTTC.

This chain connects TRBV11-3 to TRBJ1-5, with a possible D match to TRBD1 (6 bases). Germline CDR1 and CDR2: SGHNT and YENEEA. CDR3 length: 13 amino acids. V gave up 5 bases and J gave up 4 bases, with 9 bases separating them. The CDR3 region has the DNA TGTGCCAGCAGCAGGGGGACAAATCAGCCCCAGCATTTT. It encodes CASSRGTNQPQHF. Complete variable domain (other parts from reference TRBV11-3 and TRBJ1-5): EAGVVQSPRYKIIEKKQPVAFWCNPISGHNTLYWYLQNLGQGPELLIRYENEEAVDDSQLPKDRFSAERLKGVDSTLKIQPAELGDSAVYLCASSRGTNQPQHFGDGTRLSIL.

The chain recombines TRBV5-4 with TRBJ1-1; 9 bases line up with TRBD1. V shed 4 bases, J shed 2 bases, and the junction held 6 bases outside the gene matches. From germline, CDR1 is SGHNT and CDR2 YYREEE (reference sequence). The length of the CDR3 is 15 residues. The CDR3 bases are TGTGCCAGCAGCCCTCGGACAGGGGATAACACTGAAGCTTTCTTT. Its translation is CASSPRTGDNTEAFF. Complete variable domain (other parts from reference TRBV5-4 and TRBJ1-1): ETGVTQSPTHLIKTRGQQVTLRCSSQSGHNTVSWYQQALGQGPQFIFQYYREEENGRGNFPPRFSGLQFPNYSSELNVNALELDDSALYLCASSPRTGDNTEAFFGQGTRLTVV.

The chain links TRBV5-6 to TRBJ2-7, with D maybe TRBD2 (6 bases). CDR1 is SGHDT, CDR2 YYEEEE, per germline. The CDR3 length is 15 residues. Trimming stripped 1 base from V and 4 bases from J, with 15 bases between. The CDR3 here is CASSLRPTSPYEQYF. The CDR3 DNA reads as TGTGCCAGCAGCTTGCGTCCCACTAGCCCATACGAGCAGTACTTC.